The 10 T cell receptor beta chains reported below all come from one sample, sequenced in a study of T-cell memory formation after mild COVID-19 (dated by TCRdb to the early 2020s). Receptor libraries were prepared by 5' RACE. Sequencing was performed on an Illumina NovaSeq 6000. Through fastp at Q25 and MiXCR, TCRdb rebuilt clones from the public reads, retaining in-frame beta chains. Entries are consolidated by CDR3 protein sequence, retaining the most common genes and DNA. For this sample the table gives around 300,000 distinct CDR3 sequences, of which under 15% were detected only once. The ten most abundant clones make up 20% to 25% of the sample. Sample: PBMCs or a T cell subset sorted from them (not recorded which). The source is a man younger than 35 who had mild COVID-19 (a few samples of this study predate the infection). The sample titles of this study are shuffled in the database, so cell type and time point are left out; the donor was told from shared clones.

The chain employs TRBV11-1 and TRBJ2-3; 9 bases are shared with TRBD1. V lost 5 bases and J lost 5; bases outside the gene matches: 8. The CDR3 is 15 residues long. Germline V lookup: CDR1 SGHAT, CDR2 FQDESV (reference sequence). The CDR3 reads CASSPRDRVEDTQYF. The CDR3 coding sequence is TGTGCCAGCAGCCCCCGGGACAGGGTGGAAGATACGCAGTATTTT.

This clonotype was detected many times. The chain recombines TRBV5-1 with TRBJ1-1; maybe TRBD1 (6 bases). The CDR3 has 15 residues. From germline, CDR1 is SGHRS and CDR2 YFSETQ. V lost 7 bases and J lost 2, with 18 bases in between. The CDR3, as DNA: TGCGCCAGCCGAATCCGGGGGGCTGGAAACACTGAAGCTTTCTTT. Amino acids: CASRIRGAGNTEAFF.

The gene calls are TRBV9 and TRBJ1-4, with 7 bases that match TRBD1. With V trimmed by 4 bases and J by 6 bases, 9 bases remained unmatched. CDR1 SGDLS and CDR2 YYNGEE come from the germline V gene. This CDR3 has 15 residues. CDR3 region: CASSHEGGADEKLFF. In DNA, the CDR3 is TGTGCCAGCAGCCATGAAGGGGGCGCGGATGAAAAACTGTTTTTT.

This clonotype was seen ten or more times. V usage is TRBV6-6 and J usage is TRBJ2-2; D unclear. Germline CDR1 MNHNY, CDR2 SVGAGI (reference sequence). The CDR3 sequence is 15 residues long. Trimming stripped 0 bases from V and 7 bases from J, with 12 bases between. The CDR3 DNA reads TGTGCCAGCAGTTACTCGATCGGGCTGAGCGGGGAGCTGTTTTTT. It codes for CASSYSIGLSGELFF.

As to this clonotype: A read error may produce the germline difference seen at one junction end. The chain employs TRBV7-9 and TRBJ1-2; D gene uncertain. CDR1 is SEHNR and CDR2 is FQNEAQ in the germline V gene (reference sequence). CDR3 size: 8 residues. CDR3 protein: CASSSEVF. CDR3 sequence (DNA): TGTGCCAGCAGCTCGGAGGTCTTC.

V gene TRBV4-1 combines with J gene TRBJ2-1; D is possibly TRBD1 or TRBD2 (5 bases each). V was clipped by 0 bases and J by 7 bases, with 10 bases between them. Germline CDR1 is MGHRA and CDR2 is YSYEKL. The CDR3 runs to 14 residues. The CDR3 DNA reads TGCGCCAGCAGCCAAGAGGCAGGGACGAATGAGCAGTTCTTC. It codes for CASSQEAGTNEQFF.

The chain joins TRBV10-3 to TRBJ1-5; D unclear. CDR1 is ENHRY, CDR2 SYGVKD, per germline. CDR3 length: 13 residues. V was cut by 4 bases and J by 0 bases, with 4 bases left in between. The CDR3 DNA reads TGTGCCATCAGTGCCGATAGCAATCAGCCCCAGCATTTT. Its protein product is CAISADSNQPQHF.

J is TRBJ2-3 and V is TRBV5-6; the D gene could be TRBD1 or TRBD2 (6 bases each). Trimming pared 4 bases from V and 0 bases from J, leaving 15 bases between. The length of the CDR3 is 16 residues. Germline CDR1 is SGHDT and CDR2 is YYEEEE. For the CDR3, the DNA is TGTGCCAGCAGCCGGAGATTCGGGGGCAGCACAGATACGCAGTATTTT. Translated: CASSRRFGGSTDTQYF.

J is TRBJ2-1 and V is TRBV4-3, with 8 bases identical to TRBD1. Looked up from germline, CDR1 is LGHNA and CDR2 is YSLEER. V lost 3 bases to trimming and J lost 1 base; unmatched junction nucleotides: 2. The CDR3 contains 15 residues. The CDR3 sequence: CASSQGQVSYNEQFF. The CDR3 DNA reads as TGCGCCAGCAGCCAGGGACAGGTATCCTACAATGAGCAGTTCTTC.

Here the CDR3 reads CASSYGSPLHF. The CDR3 DNA follows: TGTGCCAGCAGCTACGGATCACCCCTCCACTTT. This chain uses TRBV7-2 with TRBJ1-6; no clear D. Between the trimmed V and J ends, which lost 4 bases and 10 bases, there was a span of 5 bases. The CDR3 totals 11 residues. Looked up from germline, CDR1 is SGHTA and CDR2 is FQGNSA.